The T cell receptor (beta chain) described here comes from a study of response to subunit inactivated influenza vaccine. Using its own MiXCR run on the RT-PCR reads, TCRdb lists one record per CDR3 protein. The data show 700,000 to 800,000 distinct CDR3 sequences, less than 20% seen once. Sequenced material: PBMCs from blood, taken 5 to 6 days after vaccination. The sequence derives from a man aged 45-65 years who received an inactivated influenza vaccine.

This chain's CDR3 is CASSRGLAGGPGSYNEQFF. CDR3 DNA sequence: TGTGCCAGCAGCAGGGGACTAGCGGGAGGGCCGGGCTCCTACAATGAGCAGTTCTTC. The gene calls are TRBV9 and TRBJ2-1, with TRBD2 matching 16 bases. CDR3 size: 19 residues. Trimming took 4 bases from V and 0 from J; bases not matched to a gene: 7. CDR1 is SGDLS and CDR2 is YYNGEE in the germline V gene.